The 21 T cell receptor beta chains presented below share a single source sample, sequenced in a study of multiple sclerosis patients with progressive multifocal leukoencephalopathy (dated by TCRdb to the late 2010s). Libraries came from the immunoSEQ multiplex PCR assay. In TCRdb, the immuneACCESS table is reduced to in-frame sequences with V and J assigned. These tables do not hold every clone; where another copy was compared, an unresolved V gene accounts for under half, and the others remain unexplained. The sample yields some 30,000 clones; over 90% were counted once. In total, the top ten clones hold about 2% of the sample. The time point label, as the study defines it: before natalizumab initiation. The sample consisted of PBMCs. These receptors all stem from a young man with multiple sclerosis.

V and J are TRBV7-3 and TRBJ2-1; TRBD2 matches 10 bases. The CDR3 runs to 12 residues. The J segment lost 10 bases and the V segment lost 6 bases, leaving 3 bases of the junction unmatched. From germline, CDR1 is SGHTA and CDR2 FQGTGA. In nucleotides, the CDR3 is TGTGCCAGCAGTATTAGCGGGAGGGAGCAGTTCTTC. Translation gives CASSISGREQFF.

About this clone: An end of the junction does not agree with germline; a read error may underlie this. The chain combines TRBV5-1 with TRBJ2-7, with TRBD2 as a possible D gene (5 bases). The CDR3 has 14 amino acids. From germline, CDR1 is SGHRS and CDR2 YFSETQ. The DNA for the CDR3 is TGCGCCAGCAGCTTAACGGGAAGCTCCTGCGAGCAGTACTTC. Encoded protein: CASSLTGSSCEQYF.

The J gene is TRBJ2-4, the V gene TRBV19, with 9 bases that match TRBD2. The CDR3 totals 15 residues. Germline V gene sequence: CDR1 LNHDA, CDR2 SQIVND (reference sequence). V was pared by 7 bases and J by 5 bases, with 9 bases of the junction left unmatched. The CDR3 here is CASNYAGGPQNIQYF. Here the CDR3 DNA reads TGTGCCAGTAATTACGCGGGAGGGCCCCAAAACATTCAGTACTTC. Looking up the rest from reference TRBV19 and TRBJ2-4 gives the full variable domain: DGGITQSPKYLFRKEGQNVTLSCEQNLNHDAMYWYRQDPGQGLRLIYYSQIVNDFQKGDIAEGYSVSREKKESFPLTVTSAQKNPTAFYLCASNYAGGPQNIQYFGAGTRLSVL.

This chain joins TRBV5-1 and TRBJ2-3; 7 nucleotides line up with TRBD1. The CDR3 is made up of 15 amino acids. CDR1 and CDR2 (germline): SGHRS, YFSETQ. V was pared by 5 bases and J by 2 bases, with 8 bases of the junction left unmatched. CDR3 in DNA: TGCGCCAGCAGGGCTCAACAGGGGTCCACAGATACGCAGTATTTT. This translates into CASRAQQGSTDTQYF.

The V and J genes are TRBV13 and TRBJ2-5, with D possibly TRBD1 on 6 matching bases. The CDR3 extends over 15 amino acids. V lost 6 bases and J lost 4, with 18 bases in between. Germline loops: CDR1 PRHDT, CDR2 FYEKMQ (reference sequence). In nucleotides, the CDR3 is TGTGCCAGCAGTTTTACAGGGAATCGCCGAGAGACCCAGTACTTC. Translation gives CASSFTGNRRETQYF.

V gene TRBV27 combines with J gene TRBJ2-5, with D uncertain. The J call may be incorrect, as the DNA end agrees better with TRBJ2-7. Per germline, CDR1 MNHEY and CDR2 SMNVEV (reference sequence). CDR3 length: 12 amino acids. CDR3 coding DNA: TGTGCCAGCAGTTTAATGGCCGGCGAGCAGTACTTC. Amino acid sequence: CASSLMAGEQYF.

For this clone: A read error may account for a junction end that differs from germline. This chain's CDR3 is CASSQQKTSGRVIF. In DNA form, the CDR3 reads TGCGCCAGCAGCCAACAGAAGACTAGCGGGAGGGTTATCTTC. The chain has TRBV4-1 and TRBJ2-1; 14 bases map to TRBD2. The CDR3 length is 14 residues. CDR1 MGHRA and CDR2 YSYEKL come from the germline V gene.

V usage is TRBV12-5 and J usage is TRBJ1-1; D is perhaps TRBD1 (5 bases). The CDR3 runs to 16 residues. Germline V gene sequence: CDR1 LGHNT, CDR2 FRNRAP. V lost 2 bases, J lost 2 bases, and 15 bases lay in between. CDR3 DNA sequence: TGTGCTAGTGGTTTGAACCTCCTTGGGGGAAACACTGAAGCTTTCTTT. Protein sequence: CASGLNLLGGNTEAFF.

V and J are TRBV27 and TRBJ2-3, with D possibly being TRBD1 (6 bases). The CDR3 covers 15 residues. V was shortened by 3 bases and J by 0 bases, with 10 bases between the two germline ends. Germline V gene lookup returns CDR1 MNHEY and CDR2 SMNVEV (reference sequence). The CDR3 loop is CASSLRGQSTDTQYF. CDR3 bases: TGTGCCAGCAGTTTGCGCGGACAGAGCACAGATACGCAGTATTTT.

Written as DNA, the CDR3 is TGCGCCAGCAGCCAAGCGGGGAGCGGGAGGTACCCAGATACGCAGTATTTT. Protein: CASSQAGSGRYPDTQYF. The V gene is TRBV4-3, the J gene TRBJ2-3; TRBD2 agrees at 9 bases. The germline gives CDR1 LGHNA, CDR2 YSLEER. The V and J ends lost 1 base and 4 bases, in that order; junction bases with no gene match: 9. CDR3 size: 17 residues.

This chain uses TRBV4-3 with TRBJ2-1; D is possibly TRBD2 (6 bases). Germline CDR1 and CDR2: LGHNA and YSLEER. V lost 1 base to trimming and J lost 5 bases, with 12 bases between them. This CDR3 comprises 15 residues. Written as DNA, the CDR3 is TGCGCCAGCAGCCAAGGGACTACTTCCCACAATGAGCAGTTCTTC. It yields the protein CASSQGTTSHNEQFF.

This chain joins TRBV25-1 and TRBJ1-1; D gene ambiguous. This CDR3 is 15 amino acids long. CDR1 and CDR2 (germline): MGHDK, SYGVNS. The V gene lost 4 bases and the J gene lost 0 bases, with 12 bases spanning the gap. For the CDR3, the DNA is TGTGCCAGCAGTGGGGCAAAAGTACTGAACACTGAAGCTTTCTTT. This translates into CASSGAKVLNTEAFF.

This sequence joins TRBV7-9 and TRBJ2-2; D tentatively reads TRBD1 or TRBD2 (5 bases each). V was cut by 2 bases and J by 3 bases, with 13 bases left in between. In germline, CDR1 is SEHNR, CDR2 FQNEAQ (reference sequence). There are 16 residues in the CDR3. CDR3 amino acids: CASSLPGRTYTGELFF. The CDR3 nucleotides read TGTGCCAGCAGCTTACCGGGACGGACTTACACCGGGGAGCTGTTTTTT.

V gene TRBV2 combines with J gene TRBJ1-6; unclear D gene. The CDR3 length is 11 residues. In germline, CDR1 is SNHLY, CDR2 FYNNEI. Trimming stripped 1 base from V and 9 bases from J, with 1 base between. The CDR3 protein is CASSEGSPLHF. CDR3 nucleotide sequence: TGTGCCAGCAGTGAAGGTTCACCCCTCCACTTT.

The rearrangement uses TRBV2 and TRBJ2-2; tentative D call: TRBD1 (7 bases). Germline CDR1 is SNHLY and CDR2 is FYNNEI. V lost 0 bases and J 5 bases, leaving 19 bases between the germline ends. This CDR3 comprises 18 residues. The CDR3 coding sequence is TGTGCCAGCAGTGAAGCCCCTTTTCCCAGGGGGGTGACCGGGGAGCTGTTTTTT. Amino acids: CASSEAPFPRGVTGELFF.

V and J are TRBV13 and TRBJ2-7; TRBD2 matches 8 bases. The trim removed 10 bases at V and 3 bases at J, leaving 5 bases unmatched. Germline values: CDR1 PRHDT, CDR2 FYEKMQ (reference sequence). This CDR3 is 12 amino acids long. This CDR3 is CATRGGGYEQYF. The DNA of the CDR3 is TGTGCCACCCGGGGGGGAGGCTACGAGCAGTACTTC. Full variable domain (missing parts from reference TRBV13 and TRBJ2-7): AAGVIQSPRHLIKEKRETATLKCYPIPRHDTVYWYQQGPGQDPQFLISFYEKMQSDKGSIPDRFSAQQFSDYHSELNMSSLELGDSALYFCATRGGGYEQYFGPGTRLTVT.

The chain recombines TRBV11-3 with TRBJ2-5, with TRBD2 as a possible D gene (5 bases). Trimming stripped 5 bases from V and 5 bases from J, with 12 bases between. Per germline, CDR1 SGHNT and CDR2 YENEEA. The CDR3 contains 13 residues. In nucleotides, the CDR3 is TGTGCCAGCAGCCGGGGAGCTGGTGAGACCCAGTACTTC. This sequence encodes CASSRGAGETQYF.

The CDR3 protein is CATSGLAGRDTQYF. CDR3 nucleotides: TGTGCCACCAGCGGACTAGCGGGCAGAGATACGCAGTATTTT. The chain uses TRBV15 and TRBJ2-3, with 11 bases identical to TRBD2. Germline assignment: CDR1 LNHNV and CDR2 YYDKDF (reference sequence). This CDR3 spans 14 amino acids. V trimming: 5 bases; J trimming: 5 bases; junction bases outside the gene matches: 3.

The rearrangement uses TRBV9 and TRBJ2-3; D may correspond to TRBD1 or TRBD2 (5 bases each). Germline loops: CDR1 SGDLS, CDR2 YYNGEE. The CDR3 contains 17 residues. V dropped 3 bases and J dropped 3 bases, with 20 bases sitting between them. Here the CDR3 DNA reads TGTGCCAGCAGCGAGCCTGGTAGAGGGGTATTTACAGATACGCAGTATTTT. Its translation is CASSEPGRGVFTDTQYF.

The J gene is TRBJ2-7, the V gene TRBV18, with 12 bases fitting TRBD2. The CDR3 has 14 residues. The junction had 4 bases not matched to a gene; V was cut back by 6 bases and J by 4 bases. Germline V CDR1 and CDR2: KGHSH, LQKENI. The CDR3 is CASSLLAGGYEQYV. As DNA, the CDR3 is TGTGCCAGCTCCCTACTAGCGGGAGGTTACGAGCAGTACGTC.

The chain combines TRBV5-4 with TRBJ1-2; 8 bases line up with TRBD1. V dropped 0 bases and J dropped 8; count of bases not matched to a gene: 9. In germline, CDR1 is SGHNT, CDR2 YYREEE (reference sequence). The CDR3 consists of 15 residues. CDR3 DNA: TGTGCCAGCAGCTTGGACAGGGGGACGAGACGGGGCTACACCTTC. As protein: CASSLDRGTRRGYTF.